Each of the 32 T cell receptor beta chains below was sequenced from the same sample in a study of T cell responses to AZD1222 COVID-19 vaccine. Profiling relied on immunoSEQ multiplex PCR, and the TCRdb table lists in-frame clones only, not all of them. The sample lists more than 75,000 clones, 85% to 90% seen once, with 20% to 30% in the top ten. Source: peripheral blood, taken on day 0 of AZD1222 vaccination. The receptors stem from an adult in good health.

The chain recombines TRBV3-1 (or the pseudogene TRBV3-2) with TRBJ2-1, with a possible D match to TRBD2 (6 bases). V was cut by 4 bases and J by 3 bases, with 16 bases left in between. The CDR3 runs 16 residues. Germline V gene sequence: CDR1 LGHDT, CDR2 YNNKEL (reference sequence). The CDR3 nucleotides read TGTGCCAGCAGCCGGATCTCCCGGGAGTACTACAATGAGCAGTTCTTC. It yields the protein CASSRISREYYNEQFF.

The chain couples TRBV7-8 to TRBJ2-7, with D perhaps TRBD2 (5 bases). Trimming left V 5 bases short and J 7 bases short, with 18 bases between. Germline CDR1 is SGHVS and CDR2 is FQNEAQ. The CDR3 loop spans 14 amino acids. CDR3 in amino acids: CASSPRGSPTEQYF. The CDR3 DNA follows: TGTGCCAGCAGCCCCCGAGGGTCCCCTACAGAGCAGTACTTC. The full variable domain, in which reference TRBV7-8 and TRBJ2-7 provide the parts outside the CDR3, is GAGVSQSPRYKVAKRGQDVALRCDPISGHVSLFWYQQALGQGPEFLTYFQNEAQLDKSGLPSDRFFAERPEGSVSTLKIQRTQQEDSAVYLCASSPRGSPTEQYFGPGTRLTVT.

V is TRBV7-2 and J is TRBJ2-1, with TRBD1 as a possible D gene (5 bases). Trimming stripped 5 bases from V and 1 base from J, with 15 bases between. Germline V gene data show CDR1 as SGHTA and CDR2 as FQGNSA. The length of the CDR3 is 16 residues. CDR3 nucleotide sequence: TGTGCCAGCAGCAAAGGGGTGGGCGGTTCCTACAATGAGCAGTTCTTC. This codes for CASSKGVGGSYNEQFF. The whole variable domain, remainder taken from reference TRBV7-2 and TRBJ2-1, is GAGVSQSPSNKVTEKGKDVELRCDPISGHTALYWYRQSLGQGLEFLIYFQGNSAPDKSGLPSDRFSAERTGGSVSTLTIQRTQQEDSAVYLCASSKGVGGSYNEQFFGPGTRLTVL.

The chain recombines TRBV28 with TRBJ2-7; TRBD2 aligns across 7 bases. Germline lookup yields CDR1 MDHEN and CDR2 SYDVKM. V trimming: 4 bases; J trimming: 3 bases; junction bases outside the gene matches: 12. This CDR3 has 16 amino acids. The CDR3 DNA follows: TGTGCCAGCAGTTCCCCCGGGTATCGCGGGGGCTACGAGCAGTACTTC. It specifies CASSSPGYRGGYEQYF.

A note on this clone: Other DNA variants within this sample encode the same CDR3. The DNA for the CDR3 is TGTGCCAGTAGTCAACCGGGACTAGCGGGATCCTACGAGCAGTACTTC. As protein: CASSQPGLAGSYEQYF. The genes are TRBV19 and TRBJ2-7; 13 bases agree with TRBD2. The germline V gene has CDR1 LNHDA and CDR2 SQIVND (reference sequence). Germline trimming cut 5 bases from V and 1 base from J; bases unmatched to any gene: 5. CDR3 length equals 16 residues.

The chain employs TRBV11-2 and TRBJ2-7; TRBD1 is a possible D gene (6 bases). The ends were cut back, 1 base at V and 3 bases at J, with 16 bases in the middle. The CDR3 extends over 16 amino acids. Germline V CDR1 and CDR2: SGHAT, FQNNGV. The CDR3 sequence: CASSLGASAGDYEQYF. The CDR3 DNA follows: TGTGCCAGCAGCTTAGGAGCGTCGGCAGGGGACTACGAGCAGTACTTC.

The V gene is TRBV4-3, the J gene TRBJ2-7, with D possibly being TRBD2 (5 bases). V lost 5 bases to trimming and J lost 7 bases, with 18 bases between them. The length of the CDR3 is 14 residues. The germline gives CDR1 LGHNA, CDR2 YSLEER. In DNA, the CDR3 is TGCGCCAGCAGCGCTGGAGGAGTTGGAACGGAGCAGTACTTC. Translation gives CASSAGGVGTEQYF.

The J gene is TRBJ1-2, the V gene TRBV5-4; a weak D match, TRBD1 (5 bases). V was shortened by 4 bases and J by 8 bases, with 18 bases between the two germline ends. CDR1 and CDR2 (germline): SGHNT, YYREEE (reference sequence). The CDR3 is 14 amino acids. For the CDR3, the DNA is TGTGCCAGCAGCACTACCTCGGGGACTCAGGGCTACACCTTC. Residues: CASSTTSGTQGYTF.

The rearrangement links TRBV6-2 or TRBV6-3 to TRBJ2-2; no firm D call. Deletions cut 2 bases from V and 7 bases from J, with 2 bases between. This CDR3 has 11 residues. Germline CDR1 MNHEY, CDR2 SVGEGT. The CDR3 DNA sequence: TGTGCCAGCAGTTACGTCGGGGAGCTGTTTTTT. It yields the protein CASSYVGELFF.

The chain uses TRBV21-1 and TRBJ1-1. TRBV21-1 is a pseudogene locus. CDR3 length: 18 amino acids. The CDR3 sequence: CASSPCEGIIELNTEAFF. The CDR3 DNA reads TGTGCCAGCAGCCCTTGCGAGGGTATAATAGAACTGAACACTGAAGCTTTCTTT.

The chain uses TRBV7-9 and TRBJ2-7; TRBD2 matches at 13 bases. V gave up 5 bases and J gave up 1 base; unmatched junction bases: 2. Germline loops: CDR1 SEHNR, CDR2 FQNEAQ (reference sequence). There are 15 residues in the CDR3. The CDR3 coding sequence is TGTGCCAGCAGCCTGGGACTAGCGGGGTCCTACGAGCAGTACTTC. Protein sequence: CASSLGLAGSYEQYF. The whole variable domain, remainder taken from reference TRBV7-9 and TRBJ2-7, is DTGVSQNPRHKITKRGQNVTFRCDPISEHNRLYWYRQTLGQGPEFLTYFQNEAQLEKSRLLSDRFSAERPKGSFSTLEIQRTEQGDSAMYLCASSLGLAGSYEQYFGPGTRLTVT.

This sequence joins TRBV2 and TRBJ2-2; 8 nucleotides agree with TRBD2. Germline V gene sequence: CDR1 SNHLY, CDR2 FYNNEI. Trimming at V came to 6 bases and at J to 4 bases, leaving 7 bases not matched to a gene. The CDR3 loop spans 15 amino acids. The DNA for the CDR3 is TGTGCCAGCAGCCTCGGGAGGGCGGCCACCGGGGAGCTGTTTTTT. Translation gives CASSLGRAATGELFF.

The gene calls are TRBV28 and TRBJ2-7, with D perhaps matching TRBD1 or TRBD2 (6 bases each). Germline-derived CDR1 and CDR2 are MDHEN and SYDVKM. V lost 6 bases to trimming and J lost 2 bases, with 20 bases between them. The CDR3 loop spans 16 amino acids. CDR3 nucleotides: TGTGCCAGCAGCTCAGTGGGGGGCGGGGTGGCCTACGAGCAGTACTTC. This sequence encodes CASSSVGGGVAYEQYF. Full variable domain (outside the CDR3, taken from reference TRBV28 and TRBJ2-7): DVKVTQSSRYLVKRTGEKVFLECVQDMDHENMFWYRQDPGLGLRLIYFSYDVKMKEKGDIPEGYSVSREKKERFSLILESASTNQTSMYLCASSSVGGGVAYEQYFGPGTRLTVT.

The V and J genes are TRBV24-1 and TRBJ2-1; 12 nucleotides align to TRBD2. With 10 bases clipped from V and 4 bases from J, the junction kept 1 base outside the gene matches. Germline V gives CDR1 KGHDR, CDR2 SFDVKD. This CDR3 spans 13 amino acids. CDR3 protein: CATTSGSYNEQFF. The CDR3 DNA reads as TGTGCCACGACTAGCGGGAGTTACAATGAGCAGTTCTTC.

The rearrangement joins TRBV9 to TRBJ2-1, with 10 bases matching TRBD2. Trimming took 0 bases from V and 8 from J; bases not matched to a gene: 5. The CDR3 is made up of 15 amino acids. CDR1 and CDR2 (germline): SGDLS, YYNGEE. CDR3: CASSVESSGSDEQFF. The CDR3 DNA sequence: TGTGCCAGCAGCGTAGAATCTAGCGGGAGCGATGAGCAGTTCTTC. The whole variable domain, remainder taken from reference TRBV9 and TRBJ2-1, is DSGVTQTPKHLITATGQRVTLRCSPRSGDLSVYWYQQSLDQGLQFLIQYYNGEERAKGNILERFSAQQFPDLHSELNLSSLELGDSALYFCASSVESSGSDEQFFGPGTRLTVL.

The chain is built from TRBV18 and TRBJ1-5, with 8 bases fitting TRBD1. The J segment lost 6 bases and the V segment lost 5 bases, leaving 6 bases of the junction unmatched. The CDR3 extends over 14 amino acids. CDR1 and CDR2 (germline): KGHSH, LQKENI. The CDR3 is CASSADRGGQPQHF. CDR3 sequence (DNA): TGTGCCAGCTCAGCCGACAGGGGAGGTCAGCCCCAGCATTTT.

This clone occurred once. The chain combines TRBV28 with TRBJ1-4; the D is unclear. V shed 3 bases and J shed 1 base, with 12 bases lying between them. Germline V gives CDR1 MDHEN, CDR2 SYDVKM. CDR3 size: 16 residues. CDR3 amino acids: CASSFGLRETNEKLFF. The CDR3, as DNA: TGTGCCAGCAGTTTTGGTCTGCGGGAAACTAATGAAAAACTGTTTTTT.

The chain employs TRBV6-5 and TRBJ1-1; D remains unclear. Trimming removed 0 bases at V and 4 bases at J, with 6 bases between. The CDR3 sequence is 13 residues long. Germline CDR1 MNHEY, CDR2 SVGAGI. Here the CDR3 DNA reads TGTGCCAGCAGTTACTCCACTCGCACTGAAGCTTTCTTT. Its protein is CASSYSTRTEAFF.

This sequence joins TRBV27 and TRBJ1-2; D may be TRBD1 (5 bases). Germline values: CDR1 MNHEY, CDR2 SMNVEV (reference sequence). Trimming removed 1 base from V and 4 bases from J, with 13 bases in between. CDR3 length equals 15 residues. In DNA, the CDR3 is TGTGCCAGCAGTTTATTCGGGGCCAACACCTATGGCTACACCTTC. It translates to CASSLFGANTYGYTF.

The table lists this clone with a count of one. The genes are TRBV6-5 and TRBJ1-4; D remains ambiguous. CDR3 length: 14 residues. Germline V gene lookup returns CDR1 MNHEY and CDR2 SVGAGI. The V end was cut by 4 bases, the J end by 4 bases, with 10 bases between. DNA for the CDR3: TGTGCCAGCAGTTCGGGAGCCCTTAATGAAAAACTGTTTTTT. Protein sequence: CASSSGALNEKLFF.

The gene calls are TRBV7-2 and TRBJ2-1, with 14 bases lining up with TRBD2. This CDR3 has 15 amino acids. In germline, CDR1 is SGHTA, CDR2 FQGNSA. Trimming removed 5 bases from V and 8 bases from J; junction bases left unmatched: 5. In DNA, the CDR3 is TGTGCCAGCAGCATAGGGACTAGCGGGAGCCATGAGCAGTTCTTC. Protein product: CASSIGTSGSHEQFF.

The CDR3 DNA sequence: TGTGCCAGTAGTCCACAGGGCCCCTTCGCCGAGCAGTACTTC. Amino acids: CASSPQGPFAEQYF. The rearrangement uses TRBV19 and TRBJ2-7, with D maybe TRBD1 (6 bases). V lost 5 bases, J lost 6 bases, and 17 bases lay in between. The CDR3 loop spans 14 amino acids. Germline CDR1 LNHDA, CDR2 SQIVND (reference sequence).

V and J are TRBV28 and TRBJ2-5; D unresolved. V gave up 3 bases and J gave up 5 bases, with 7 bases separating them. The CDR3 extends over 12 amino acids. Germline V gives CDR1 MDHEN, CDR2 SYDVKM. CDR3 residues: CASSLFRETQYF. The DNA for the CDR3 is TGTGCCAGCAGTTTGTTTAGGGAGACCCAGTACTTC.

V gene TRBV7-2 combines with J gene TRBJ2-7, with D possibly TRBD1 on 5 matching bases. Germline V gene sequence: CDR1 SGHTA, CDR2 FQGNSA. Trimming cost V 6 bases and J 4 bases, with 13 bases left between them. The CDR3 covers 13 residues. The DNA for the CDR3 is TGTGCCAGCAGACAGGAGCGCCGGTACGAGCAGTACTTC. This gives the protein CASRQERRYEQYF.

This chain connects TRBV11-2 to TRBJ2-1; 8 nucleotides align to TRBD2. The CDR3 length is 14 residues. J lost 1 base, V lost 5 bases, and 1 base had no gene match. Germline CDR1 and CDR2: SGHAT and FQNNGV. The CDR3 DNA reads TGTGCCAGCAGCCCTAGCGGGTCCTACAATGAGCAGTTCTTC. Amino acid sequence: CASSPSGSYNEQFF.

V and J are TRBV5-6 and TRBJ1-2, with no clear D. Trimming cost V 0 bases and J 1 base, with 7 bases left between them. This CDR3 comprises 14 residues. From germline, CDR1 is SGHDT and CDR2 YYEEEE. The CDR3 DNA sequence: TGTGCCAGCAGCTTGGGACCGAATAACTATGGCTACACCTTC. This gives the protein CASSLGPNNYGYTF.

The rearrangement joins TRBV19 to TRBJ2-1; a weak D match, TRBD2 (5 bases). The CDR3 runs 16 residues. The V gene lost 4 bases and the J gene lost 2 bases, with 15 bases spanning the gap. Germline V gene data show CDR1 as LNHDA and CDR2 as SQIVND (reference sequence). The CDR3 region has the DNA TGTGCCAGTAGTAGCTCTAGCAGTAATCCCTACAATGAGCAGTTCTTC. This codes for CASSSSSSNPYNEQFF.

In its sample, this clone was seen once. This sequence joins TRBV15 and TRBJ1-3; TRBD1 is a possible D gene (6 bases). The CDR3 consists of 18 residues. Deletions cut 0 bases from V and 5 bases from J, with 20 bases between. The germline CDR1 and CDR2 sequences are LNHNV and YYDKDF (reference sequence). CDR3 sequence: CATSRDEGGSLLRNTIYF. The CDR3 region has the DNA TGTGCCACCAGCAGAGATGAGGGGGGTTCACTTCTCAGAAACACCATATATTTT.

The CDR3 coding sequence is TGTGCCAGCTCACAGCGACAGATGAACACTGAAGCTTTCTTT. This translates into CASSQRQMNTEAFF. This chain uses TRBV18 with TRBJ1-1, with D possibly being TRBD1 (5 bases). Trimming shortened V by 4 bases and J by 0 bases, and 9 bases separated the two germline ends. The CDR3 consists of 14 residues. CDR1 and CDR2 from the germline V gene are KGHSH and LQKENI.

This chain links TRBV11-2 with TRBJ2-1, with D perhaps matching TRBD2 (5 bases). The CDR3 length is 15 residues. The germline CDR1 and CDR2 sequences are SGHAT and FQNNGV. Trimming stripped 3 bases from V and 1 base from J, with 10 bases between. CDR3 protein: CASSFERGSYNEQFF. CDR3 DNA sequence: TGTGCCAGCAGCTTTGAACGGGGTTCCTACAATGAGCAGTTCTTC.

The genes are TRBV24-1 and TRBJ2-7; the D gene could be TRBD1 or TRBD2 (5 bases each). Germline V lookup: CDR1 KGHDR, CDR2 SFDVKD. V was clipped by 3 bases and J by 4 bases, with 15 bases between them. The CDR3 spans 15 residues. CDR3: CATSDRSGTAYEQYF. CDR3 in DNA: TGTGCCACCAGTGATCGCTCCGGGACGGCTTACGAGCAGTACTTC.

The chain couples TRBV9 to TRBJ1-1, with 9 bases that match TRBD1. With V trimmed by 0 bases and J by 8 bases, 14 bases remained unmatched. This CDR3 has 17 amino acids. Germline CDR1 SGDLS, CDR2 YYNGEE. CDR3 region: CASSVAGQGLGLSEAFF. The CDR3, as DNA: TGTGCCAGCAGCGTAGCGGGACAGGGATTGGGGCTTTCCGAAGCTTTCTTT.